This T cell receptor beta chain was observed in a study of T cell responses to AZD1222 COVID-19 vaccine. The germline V gene has CDR1 LNHDA and CDR2 SQIVND (reference sequence). Trimming at V came to 5 bases and at J to 6 bases, leaving 9 bases not matched to a gene. The CDR3 totals 15 residues. The data were produced by immunoSEQ multiplex PCR, yet TCRdb's version contains in-frame clones alone and is incomplete. Here the sample spans about 120,000 clones, around 86% being singletons. The sequence was collected from an adult in good health. Specimen: peripheral blood, collected on day 0 of AZD1222 vaccination. This chain links TRBV19 with TRBJ2-3; TRBD1 matches 9 bases. The CDR3 spells CASSQQGARGDTQYF. In DNA form, the CDR3 reads TGTGCCAGTAGTCAACAGGGGGCGCGGGGGGATACGCAGTATTTT.